Included here is one T cell receptor (beta chain) sequence, with context. Its antigen is not identified. Profiled with immunoSEQ multiplex PCR; TCRdb holds only in-frame clones, not every one. The sample consists of over 200,000 clones, around four fifths of them appearing once. The sample is drawn from a study of cytomegalovirus exposure and HLA in healthy donors. Study-level background: The 120 validation repertoires matched the 666 first-cohort repertoires in platform, a later analysis reported.

Findings and caveats of the study: Cytomegalovirus status was reportedly diagnosed by the classifier with high specificity and sensitivity.

The clonotype originates from a woman under 30 in good health and CMV-seronegative. Material: PBMCs.

Here the CDR3 DNA reads TGTGCCAGCACCTTAACTAGCGTCTCCTACAATGAGCAGTTCTTC. It codes for CASTLTSVSYNEQFF. The gene calls are TRBV27 and TRBJ2-1; 7 bases map to TRBD2. The junction had 6 bases not matched to a gene; V was cut back by 7 bases and J by 0 bases. Germline V lookup: CDR1 MNHEY, CDR2 SMNVEV (reference sequence). CDR3 length equals 15 residues.